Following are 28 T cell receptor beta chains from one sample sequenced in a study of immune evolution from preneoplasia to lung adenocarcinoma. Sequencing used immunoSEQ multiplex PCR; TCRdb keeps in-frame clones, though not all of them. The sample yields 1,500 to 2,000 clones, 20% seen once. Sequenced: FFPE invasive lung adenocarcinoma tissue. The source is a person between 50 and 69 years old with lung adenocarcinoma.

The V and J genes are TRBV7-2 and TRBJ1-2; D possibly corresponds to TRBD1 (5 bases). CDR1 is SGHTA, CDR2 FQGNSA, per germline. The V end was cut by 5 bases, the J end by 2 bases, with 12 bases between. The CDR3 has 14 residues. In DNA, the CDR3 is TGTGCCAGCAGCCCGGCGGAGGGGAACTATGGCTACACCTTC. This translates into CASSPAEGNYGYTF.

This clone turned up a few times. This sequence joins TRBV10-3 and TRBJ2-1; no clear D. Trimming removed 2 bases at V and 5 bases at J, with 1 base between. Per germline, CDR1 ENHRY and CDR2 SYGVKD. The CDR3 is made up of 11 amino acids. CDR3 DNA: TGTGCCATCAGTGAGAACAATGAGCAGTTCTTC. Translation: CAISENNEQFF.

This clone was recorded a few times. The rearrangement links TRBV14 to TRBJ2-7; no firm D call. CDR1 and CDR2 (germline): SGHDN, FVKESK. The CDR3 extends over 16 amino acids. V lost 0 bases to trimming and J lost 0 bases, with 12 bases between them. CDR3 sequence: CASSQDFGGSSYEQYF. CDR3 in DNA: TGTGCCAGCAGCCAAGATTTTGGCGGTAGCTCCTACGAGCAGTACTTC.

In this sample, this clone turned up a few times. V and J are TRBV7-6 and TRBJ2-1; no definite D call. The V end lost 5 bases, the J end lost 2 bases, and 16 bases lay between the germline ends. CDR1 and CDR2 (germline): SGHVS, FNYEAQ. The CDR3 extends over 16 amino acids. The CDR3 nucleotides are TGTGCCAGCAGCCGATCTACCACCTTCACCTACAATGAGCAGTTCTTC. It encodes CASSRSTTFTYNEQFF.

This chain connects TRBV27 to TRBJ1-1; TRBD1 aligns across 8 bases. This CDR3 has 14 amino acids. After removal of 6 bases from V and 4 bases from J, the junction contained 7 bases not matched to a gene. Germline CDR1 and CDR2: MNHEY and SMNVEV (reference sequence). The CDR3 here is CASSPQGVGTEAFF. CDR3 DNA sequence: TGTGCCAGCAGCCCACAGGGGGTGGGCACTGAAGCTTTCTTT.

The CDR3 loop reads CASSQTTGSVGDTQYF. The CDR3 DNA reads as TGTGCCAGCAGCCAAACAACAGGGTCGGTGGGGGATACGCAGTATTTT. This chain connects TRBV11-3 to TRBJ2-3, with D perhaps TRBD1 (6 bases). Germline V lookup: CDR1 SGHNT, CDR2 YENEEA. V gave up 5 bases and J gave up 6 bases, with 21 bases separating them. The CDR3 is 16 amino acids.

CDR3 in DNA: TGTGCCAGCAGTGACCCCGGAGGAGAAGATGGCTACACCTTC. Its translation: CASSDPGGEDGYTF. J is TRBJ1-2 and V is TRBV2, with D uncertain. The CDR3 extends over 14 amino acids. Trimming shortened V by 3 bases and J by 6 bases, and 14 bases separated the two germline ends. Germline CDR1 reads SNHLY; CDR2 reads FYNNEI.

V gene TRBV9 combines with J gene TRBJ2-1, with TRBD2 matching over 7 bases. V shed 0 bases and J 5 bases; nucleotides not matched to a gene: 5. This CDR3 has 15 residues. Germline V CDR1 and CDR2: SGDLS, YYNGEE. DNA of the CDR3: TGTGCCAGCAGCGTAGGAGGGACTACAGACAATGAGCAGTTCTTC. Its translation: CASSVGGTTDNEQFF.

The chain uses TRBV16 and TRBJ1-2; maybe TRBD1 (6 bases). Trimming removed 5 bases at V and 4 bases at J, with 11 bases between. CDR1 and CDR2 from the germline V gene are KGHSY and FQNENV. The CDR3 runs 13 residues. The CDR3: CASSKDRSYGYTF. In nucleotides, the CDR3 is TGTGCCAGCAGCAAAGACAGGTCCTATGGCTACACCTTC. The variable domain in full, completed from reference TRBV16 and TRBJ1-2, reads GEEVAQTPKHLVRGEGQKAKLYCAPIKGHSYVFWYQQVLKNEFKFLISFQNENVFDETGMPKERFSAKCLPNSPCSLEIQATKLEDSAVYFCASSKDRSYGYTFGSGTRLTVV.

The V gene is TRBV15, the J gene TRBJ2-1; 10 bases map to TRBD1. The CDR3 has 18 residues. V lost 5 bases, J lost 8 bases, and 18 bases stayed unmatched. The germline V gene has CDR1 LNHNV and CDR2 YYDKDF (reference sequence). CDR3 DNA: TGTGCCACCAGCCAGGGCCGACCGGGACAGGGGTTTCTCGATGAGCAGTTCTTC. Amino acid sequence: CATSQGRPGQGFLDEQFF.

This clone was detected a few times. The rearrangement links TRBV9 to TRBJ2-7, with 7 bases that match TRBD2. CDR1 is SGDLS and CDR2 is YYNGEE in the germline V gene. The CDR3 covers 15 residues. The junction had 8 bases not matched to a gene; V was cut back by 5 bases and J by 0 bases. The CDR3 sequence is CASRTGRPSSYEQYF. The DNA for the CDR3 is TGTGCCAGCAGAACCGGGAGGCCTAGCTCCTACGAGCAGTACTTC.

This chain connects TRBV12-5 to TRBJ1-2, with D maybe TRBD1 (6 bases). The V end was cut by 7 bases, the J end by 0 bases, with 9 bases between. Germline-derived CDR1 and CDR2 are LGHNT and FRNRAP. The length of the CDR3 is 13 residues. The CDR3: CASDGGPNYGYTF. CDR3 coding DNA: TGTGCTAGTGACGGGGGGCCTAACTATGGCTACACCTTC.

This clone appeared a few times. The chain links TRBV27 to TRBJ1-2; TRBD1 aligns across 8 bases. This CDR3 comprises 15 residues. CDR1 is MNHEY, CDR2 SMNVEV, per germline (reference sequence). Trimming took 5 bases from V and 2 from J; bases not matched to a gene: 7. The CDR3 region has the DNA TGTGCCAGCAGTGACAGGACAGGGCCCAACTATGGCTACACCTTC. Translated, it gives CASSDRTGPNYGYTF.

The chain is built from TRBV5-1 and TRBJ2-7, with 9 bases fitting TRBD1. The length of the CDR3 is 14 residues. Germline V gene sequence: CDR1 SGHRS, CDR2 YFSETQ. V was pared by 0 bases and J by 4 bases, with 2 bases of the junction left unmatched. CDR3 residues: CASSLAGQGYEQYF. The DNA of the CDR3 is TGCGCCAGCAGCTTGGCGGGACAGGGTTACGAGCAGTACTTC.

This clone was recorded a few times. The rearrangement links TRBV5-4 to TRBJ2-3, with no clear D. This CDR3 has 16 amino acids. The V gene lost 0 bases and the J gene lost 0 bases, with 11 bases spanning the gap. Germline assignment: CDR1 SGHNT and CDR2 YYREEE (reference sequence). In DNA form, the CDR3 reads TGTGCCAGCAGCTTGGAGTTACGGCAGAGCACAGATACGCAGTATTTT. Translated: CASSLELRQSTDTQYF.

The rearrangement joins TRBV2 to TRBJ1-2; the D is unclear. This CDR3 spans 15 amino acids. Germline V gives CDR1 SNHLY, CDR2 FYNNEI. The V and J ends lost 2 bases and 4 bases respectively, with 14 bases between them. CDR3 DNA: TGTGCCAGCAGTGAAAGTCCCTCAGACACCTATGGCTACACCTTC. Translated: CASSESPSDTYGYTF. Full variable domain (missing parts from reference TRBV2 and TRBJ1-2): EPEVTQTPSHQVTQMGQEVILRCVPISNHLYFYWYRQILGQKVEFLVSFYNNEISEKSEIFDDQFSVERPDGSNFTLKIRSTKLEDSAMYFCASSESPSDTYGYTFGSGTRLTVV.

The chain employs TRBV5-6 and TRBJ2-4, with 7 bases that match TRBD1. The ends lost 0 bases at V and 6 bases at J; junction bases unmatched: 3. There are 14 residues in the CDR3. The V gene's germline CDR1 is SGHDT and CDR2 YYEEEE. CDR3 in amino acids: CASSLAQGVNIQYF. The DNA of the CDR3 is TGTGCCAGCAGCTTGGCGCAGGGGGTAAACATTCAGTACTTC.

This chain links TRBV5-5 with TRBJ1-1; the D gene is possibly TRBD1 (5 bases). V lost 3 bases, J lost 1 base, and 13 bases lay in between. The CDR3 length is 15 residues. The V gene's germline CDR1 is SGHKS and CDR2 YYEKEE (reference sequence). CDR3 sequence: CASSSGRDANTEAFF. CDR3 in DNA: TGTGCCAGCAGCTCGGGGAGGGACGCGAACACTGAAGCTTTCTTT.

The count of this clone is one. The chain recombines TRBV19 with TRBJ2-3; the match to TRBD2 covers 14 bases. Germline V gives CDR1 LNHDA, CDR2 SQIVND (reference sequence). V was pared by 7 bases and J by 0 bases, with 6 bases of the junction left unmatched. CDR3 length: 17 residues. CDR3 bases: TGTGCCAGTACCCACGGGACTAGCGGGAGTAGCACAGATACGCAGTATTTT. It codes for CASTHGTSGSSTDTQYF.

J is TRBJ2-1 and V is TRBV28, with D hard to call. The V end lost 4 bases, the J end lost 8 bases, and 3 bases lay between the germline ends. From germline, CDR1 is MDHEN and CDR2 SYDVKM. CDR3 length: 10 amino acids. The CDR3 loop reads CASSYDEQFF. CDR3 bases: TGTGCCAGCAGTTATGATGAGCAGTTCTTC. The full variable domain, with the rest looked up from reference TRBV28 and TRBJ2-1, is DVKVTQSSRYLVKRTGEKVFLECVQDMDHENMFWYRQDPGLGLRLIYFSYDVKMKEKGDIPEGYSVSREKKERFSLILESASTNQTSMYLCASSYDEQFFGPGTRLTVL.

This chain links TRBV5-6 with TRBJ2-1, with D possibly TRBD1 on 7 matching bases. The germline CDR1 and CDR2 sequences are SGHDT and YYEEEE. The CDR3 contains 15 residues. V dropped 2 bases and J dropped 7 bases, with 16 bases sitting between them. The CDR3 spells CASSFGQGGWNEQFF. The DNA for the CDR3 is TGTGCCAGCAGCTTCGGGCAGGGGGGTTGGAATGAGCAGTTCTTC.

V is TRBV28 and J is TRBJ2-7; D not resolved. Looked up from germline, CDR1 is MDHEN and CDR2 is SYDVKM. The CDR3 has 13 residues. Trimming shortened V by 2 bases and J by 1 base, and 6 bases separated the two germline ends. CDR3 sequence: CASSLTESYEQYF. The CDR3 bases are TGTGCCAGCAGTTTAACCGAATCCTACGAGCAGTACTTC.

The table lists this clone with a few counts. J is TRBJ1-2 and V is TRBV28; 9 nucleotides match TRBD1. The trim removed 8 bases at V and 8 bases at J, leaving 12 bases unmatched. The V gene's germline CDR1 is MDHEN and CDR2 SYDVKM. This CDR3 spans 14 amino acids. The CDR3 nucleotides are TGTGCCAGCCGAGGCGGGACAGGGAGTAGCGGCTACACCTTC. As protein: CASRGGTGSSGYTF.

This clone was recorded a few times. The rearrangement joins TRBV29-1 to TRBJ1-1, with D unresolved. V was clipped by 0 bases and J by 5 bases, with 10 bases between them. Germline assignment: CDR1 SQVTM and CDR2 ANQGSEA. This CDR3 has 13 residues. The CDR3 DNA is TGCAGCGTTGAAGATCTTTCCGGTACTGAAGCTTTCTTT. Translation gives CSVEDLSGTEAFF.

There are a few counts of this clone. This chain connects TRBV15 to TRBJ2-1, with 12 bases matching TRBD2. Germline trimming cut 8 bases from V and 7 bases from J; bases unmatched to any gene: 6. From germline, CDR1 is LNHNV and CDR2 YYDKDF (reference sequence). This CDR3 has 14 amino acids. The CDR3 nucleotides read TGTGCCACCCGGGGGACTAGCGGGCATAATGAGCAGTTCTTC. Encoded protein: CATRGTSGHNEQFF.

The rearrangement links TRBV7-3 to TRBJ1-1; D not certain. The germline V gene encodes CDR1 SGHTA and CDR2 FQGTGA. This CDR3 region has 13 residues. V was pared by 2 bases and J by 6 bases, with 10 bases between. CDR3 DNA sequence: TGTGCCAGCAGCTTAGTTCGCGGGGCTGAAGCTTTCTTT. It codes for CASSLVRGAEAFF.

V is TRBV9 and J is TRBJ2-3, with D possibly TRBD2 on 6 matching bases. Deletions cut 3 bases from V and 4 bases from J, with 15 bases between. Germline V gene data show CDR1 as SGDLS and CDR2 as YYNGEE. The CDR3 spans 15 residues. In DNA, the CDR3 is TGTGCCAGCAGCGCCGAGAGCGGGCCCCCAGATACGCAGTATTTT. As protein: CASSAESGPPDTQYF.

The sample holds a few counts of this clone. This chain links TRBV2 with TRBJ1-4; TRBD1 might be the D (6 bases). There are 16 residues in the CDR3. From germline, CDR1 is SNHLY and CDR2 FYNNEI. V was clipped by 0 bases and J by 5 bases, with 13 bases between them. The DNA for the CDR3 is TGTGCCAGCAGTGAAGCGCTTCAGGGGACAAATGAAAAACTGTTTTTT. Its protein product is CASSEALQGTNEKLFF.